The next 24 T cell receptor beta chains were all read from a single sample in a study of T cells in Graves' hyperthyroidism and ophthalmopathy. RNA transcripts served as the template for amplifying TCR beta CDR3 regions. During a first-round RT-PCR of the TCR CDR3, the HTBI primer set was used. TCRdb redid the calling of the multiplex PCR reads with MiXCR, one entry per CDR3 protein. The sample carries around 620,000 distinct CDR3 sequences, around 16% recorded once. Sequenced: blood. The receptors derive from a woman aged 25 to 39 with Graves' hyperthyroidism.

This clonotype was counted at least ten times. The chain employs TRBV30 and TRBJ1-1; no reliable D call. The length of the CDR3 is 14 residues. The germline CDR1 and CDR2 sequences are GTSNPN and SVGIG (reference sequence). Trimming cost V 0 bases and J 4 bases, with 12 bases left between them. CDR3 in DNA: TGTGCCTGGAGTGTGATCGGGGAAGGCACTGAAGCTTTCTTT. Translating it yields CAWSVIGEGTEAFF.

The chain recombines TRBV7-9 with TRBJ2-1; D is ambiguous. CDR1 and CDR2 (germline): SEHNR, FQNEAQ (reference sequence). The CDR3 extends over 16 amino acids. Trimming took 3 bases from V and 2 from J, leaving 14 bases between them. The DNA for the CDR3 is TGTGCCAGCAGCTTCGTAACTCCTCCCCCCTACAATGAGCAGTTCTTC. Translation: CASSFVTPPPYNEQFF.

This clonotype has ten or more counts. The chain combines TRBV6-1 with TRBJ1-5; 7 bases are shared with TRBD1. With 5 bases clipped from V and 6 bases from J, the junction kept 7 bases outside the gene matches. The CDR3 consists of 14 residues. Per germline, CDR1 MNHNS and CDR2 SASEGT. CDR3 in amino acids: CASSTTGATQPQHF. The CDR3 DNA reads as TGTGCCAGCAGTACCACAGGGGCCACTCAGCCCCAGCATTTT.

The chain couples TRBV20-1 to TRBJ2-3, with TRBD2 identical over 7 bases. This CDR3 is 14 amino acids long. Per germline, CDR1 DFQATT and CDR2 SNEGSKA (reference sequence). V shed 5 bases and J 0 bases; nucleotides not matched to a gene: 5. Here the CDR3 reads CSALFSGSTDTQYF. CDR3 in DNA: TGCAGTGCTCTTTTTAGCGGGAGCACAGATACGCAGTATTTT.

This sequence joins TRBV7-8 and TRBJ1-2; D is ambiguous. Trimming removed 5 bases from V and 6 bases from J, with 13 bases in between. This CDR3 has 13 amino acids. Germline loops: CDR1 SGHVS, CDR2 FQNEAQ. In DNA form, the CDR3 reads TGTGCCAGCAGCCCCCTCAACCAGGATGGCTACACCTTC. Its protein is CASSPLNQDGYTF.

The chain couples TRBV28 to TRBJ2-7; 7 bases fit TRBD2. Per germline, CDR1 MDHEN and CDR2 SYDVKM. The V gene end was trimmed by 6 bases and the J gene end by 6 bases; junction bases not matched to a gene: 11. The CDR3 has 14 amino acids. DNA for the CDR3: TGTGCCAGCAGCCCAAGGGCGGGAGCATCCGAGCAGTACTTC. Translated, it gives CASSPRAGASEQYF.

This clonotype was seen many times. The genes are TRBV5-1 and TRBJ2-1, with a weak D call TRBD2 (5 bases). V lost 2 bases and J lost 4, with 13 bases in between. Germline assignment: CDR1 SGHRS and CDR2 YFSETQ. The CDR3 covers 15 residues. The CDR3 loop is CASSFLGDPYNEQFF. In DNA, the CDR3 is TGCGCCAGCAGCTTCCTCGGGGATCCGTACAATGAGCAGTTCTTC. Using reference TRBV5-1 and TRBJ2-1 for the parts outside the CDR3, the full variable domain is KAGVTQTPRYLIKTRGQQVTLSCSPISGHRSVSWYQQTPGQGLQFLFEYFSETQRNKGNFPGRFSGRQFSNSRSEMNVSTLELGDSALYLCASSFLGDPYNEQFFGPGTRLTVL.

This clonotype appeared a few times. The rearrangement uses TRBV9 and TRBJ1-4; no firm D call. V lost 4 bases to trimming and J lost 5 bases, with 18 bases between them. The CDR3 totals 16 residues. Germline V gene data show CDR1 as SGDLS and CDR2 as YYNGEE. The chain's CDR3 is CASSPSSTAGNEKLFF. CDR3 in DNA: TGTGCCAGCAGCCCGTCATCCACCGCGGGGAATGAAAAACTGTTTTTT.

The table lists this clonotype with many counts. The chain is built from TRBV6-2 or TRBV6-3 and TRBJ1-5, with D possibly matching TRBD1 (5 bases). Germline V gene lookup returns CDR1 MNHEY and CDR2 SVGEGT. This CDR3 comprises 14 residues. Between the trimmed V and J ends, which lost 4 bases and 6 bases, there was a span of 13 bases. CDR3 region: CASSSDNLGQPQHF. In DNA form, the CDR3 reads TGTGCCAGCAGTTCGGACAACTTGGGTCAGCCCCAGCATTTT.

This clonotype came up many times. The chain recombines TRBV30 with TRBJ2-7; TRBD2 aligns across 10 bases. Germline values: CDR1 GTSNPN, CDR2 SVGIG (reference sequence). V lost 0 bases and J lost 7; bases outside the gene matches: 6. The length of the CDR3 is 14 residues. The CDR3 loop is CAWSVASGSGEQYF. The CDR3 DNA follows: TGTGCCTGGAGTGTGGCTAGCGGGAGCGGAGAGCAGTACTTC.

This clonotype was counted only a few times. The chain has TRBV29-1 and TRBJ1-1; D is perhaps TRBD1 (5 bases). The V gene lost 4 bases and the J gene lost 4 bases, with 10 bases spanning the gap. The CDR3 consists of 12 residues. The germline V gene has CDR1 SQVTM and CDR2 ANQGSEA. CDR3 loop: CSVGSGGTEAFF. The CDR3 DNA follows: TGCAGCGTTGGCTCCGGGGGCACTGAAGCTTTCTTT.

This clonotype has ten or more counts. The V gene is TRBV20-1, the J gene TRBJ2-7; 9 positions match TRBD1. The CDR3 is 14 residues long. Trimming took 3 bases from V and 0 from J; bases not matched to a gene: 3. Per the germline V gene, CDR1 is DFQATT and CDR2 is SNEGSKA (reference sequence). As DNA, the CDR3 is TGCAGTGCTAGTGACAGGGGGAGCTCCTACGAGCAGTACTTC. This encodes CSASDRGSSYEQYF.

There are many counts of this clonotype. This chain uses TRBV28 with TRBJ2-3; possible D gene TRBD1, 5 bases. Germline values: CDR1 MDHEN, CDR2 SYDVKM. V was cut by 3 bases and J by 2 bases, with 12 bases left in between. The CDR3 is 15 amino acids. The CDR3 DNA reads as TGTGCCAGCAGTTTGGACATGCTACTCACAGATACGCAGTATTTT. Protein product: CASSLDMLLTDTQYF.

The J gene is TRBJ2-3, the V gene TRBV4-1; D is possibly TRBD2 (5 bases). CDR1 is MGHRA, CDR2 YSYEKL, per germline. The CDR3 is 16 amino acids. Trimming removed 4 bases at V and 4 bases at J, with 18 bases between. CDR3 in DNA: TGCGCCAGCAGCCCAAGAAGAGGGAGAATGGCAGATACGCAGTATTTT. Translating it yields CASSPRRGRMADTQYF.

This clonotype was seen ten or more times. This chain uses TRBV3-1 with TRBJ2-1; no clear D. The V and J ends lost 4 bases and 7 bases respectively, with 14 bases between them. Germline V gene lookup returns CDR1 LGHDT and CDR2 YNNKEL (reference sequence). The CDR3 totals 14 residues. This CDR3 reads CASSPTRGTNEQFF. The CDR3 DNA reads TGTGCCAGCAGCCCAACTCGCGGTACGAATGAGCAGTTCTTC.

This rearrangement joins TRBV28 to TRBJ2-3; D gene unclear. V was trimmed by 6 bases and J by 4 bases, leaving 11 bases between them. The CDR3 has 13 amino acids. CDR1 MDHEN and CDR2 SYDVKM come from the germline V gene. The CDR3 loop is CASRDGRADTQYF. CDR3 DNA: TGTGCCAGCAGAGACGGTCGGGCAGATACGCAGTATTTT.

This clonotype was observed once. The CDR3 loop is CASKDGGVNTIYF. CDR3 DNA sequence: TGTGCCAGCAAGGACGGCGGGGTAAACACCATATATTTT. This chain joins TRBV2 and TRBJ1-3, with D hard to call. This CDR3 has 13 residues. The V gene's germline CDR1 is SNHLY and CDR2 FYNNEI. V was cut by 7 bases and J by 6 bases, with 13 bases left in between.

This clonotype was counted ten times or more. This chain uses TRBV30 with TRBJ2-7; D remains unclear. This CDR3 spans 13 amino acids. The V and J ends lost 3 bases and 0 bases respectively, with 9 bases between them. Germline V gene lookup returns CDR1 GTSNPN and CDR2 SVGIG (reference sequence). This chain's CDR3 is CAWRDRISYEQYF. The DNA of the CDR3 is TGTGCCTGGAGGGACCGAATCTCCTACGAGCAGTACTTC.

This clonotype was observed a handful of times. The chain joins TRBV7-3 to TRBJ2-2; 7 bases are shared with TRBD2. The CDR3 loop spans 16 amino acids. CDR1 and CDR2 (germline): SGHTA, FQGTGA. J was trimmed by 4 bases and V by 5 bases; bases with no gene match: 10. CDR3 nucleotides: TGTGCCAGCAGCCTTCGGGCGGGAGTGGCCACCGGGGAGCTGTTTTTT. Translating gives CASSLRAGVATGELFF.

The J gene is TRBJ2-3, the V gene TRBV6-1; 8 bases are a match to TRBD1. From germline, CDR1 is MNHNS and CDR2 SASEGT. V lost 5 bases, J lost 8 bases, and 9 bases stayed unmatched. The length of the CDR3 is 14 residues. The CDR3 loop reads CASSQRQGQVTQYF. CDR3 DNA sequence: TGTGCCAGCAGTCAACGACAGGGGCAGGTTACGCAGTATTTT.

This chain joins TRBV9 and TRBJ2-3, with D possibly TRBD2 on 5 matching bases. CDR1 is SGDLS, CDR2 YYNGEE, per germline. The CDR3 has 15 residues. V was pared by 2 bases and J by 0 bases, with 10 bases between. CDR3 in DNA: TGTGCCAGCAGCGTCTCTGGCGGGAGCACAGATACGCAGTATTTT. This sequence encodes CASSVSGGSTDTQYF.

V is TRBV11-3 and J is TRBJ2-7, with 9 bases aligning to TRBD1. Germline V lookup: CDR1 SGHNT, CDR2 YENEEA. CDR3 size: 16 residues. The ends lost 1 base at V and 4 bases at J; junction bases unmatched: 8. The CDR3 sequence: CASSLGGGTGSYEQYF. For the CDR3, the DNA is TGTGCCAGCAGCTTAGGAGGCGGGACAGGGTCTTACGAGCAGTACTTC.

In its sample, this clonotype was seen once. The chain recombines TRBV6-4 with TRBJ2-3; possibly TRBD2 for D (6 bases). V was pared by 1 base and J by 6 bases, with 14 bases between. The CDR3 has 15 amino acids. The germline CDR1 and CDR2 sequences are MRHNA and SNTAGT. CDR3 in DNA: TGTGCCAGCAGTGACTGGGCGGGGCATCGGGATACGCAGTATTTT. It encodes CASSDWAGHRDTQYF.

The chain carries TRBV20-1 and TRBJ2-7; D possibly matches TRBD1 or TRBD2 (5 bases each). Germline values: CDR1 DFQATT, CDR2 SNEGSKA (reference sequence). Trimming removed 4 bases at V and 6 bases at J, with 16 bases between. The CDR3 totals 13 residues. The CDR3 DNA reads TGCAGTGCTACCGGGGACGGGATAGGCGAGCAGTACTTC. This codes for CSATGDGIGEQYF.